The T cell receptor beta chain described here comes from a study of CD8 T cells in ankylosing spondylitis. Each CDR3 protein gets one entry after TCRdb re-called the 5' RACE reads with MiXCR. The sample includes 150,000 to 200,000 distinct CDR3 sequences, 13% of them seen just once. Germline V gene lookup returns CDR1 SGHKS and CDR2 YYEKEE (reference sequence). The CDR3 totals 15 residues. Trimming shortened V by 0 bases and J by 6 bases, and 13 bases separated the two germline ends. This chain joins TRBV5-5 and TRBJ1-5, with D possibly TRBD1 on 6 matching bases. Sample: blood, either unsorted or a sorted T cell fraction (not recorded which). The sequence was obtained from a female donor with ankylosing spondylitis or in good health (not recorded which). Here the CDR3 reads CASSLANAGVQPQHF. Written as DNA, the CDR3 is TGTGCCAGCAGCTTGGCAAACGCAGGGGTTCAGCCCCAGCATTTT.